This T cell receptor beta chain comes out of a study of shared clonotypes between healthy human individuals. Study conclusions and caveats: Rarefaction indicated that sorted-subset sequencing remained incomplete although depth was large. Naive subsets usually exceeded memory subsets in estimated richness.

J was trimmed by 5 bases and V by 3 bases; bases with no gene match: 9. The CDR3 has 15 amino acids. In germline, CDR1 is SGHRS, CDR2 YFSETQ. The method was immunoSEQ multiplex PCR; TCRdb's version includes in-frame clones alone and lacks a portion of them. The sample has more than 2,000,000 clones, just over 90% seen once. Points on this clone: Its antigen is not known.

All donors qualified as healthy HIV-negative adults and had experienced no recent acute infections or vaccinations. A CD45RA+ naive subset and a CD45RA-negative memory subset were split from CD4+ cells. The receptor was isolated from a man aged 18 to 35 in good health. This chain connects TRBV5-1 to TRBJ2-5, with 8 positions matching TRBD1. Sequenced material: naive CD4+ T cells sorted from blood. The subset here: CD45RA+ positively selected. As DNA, the CDR3 is TGCGCCAGCAGCTCGACAGGGGCAGCGGAGGAGACCCAGTACTTC. Its protein product is CASSSTGAAEETQYF. The variable domain in full, completed from reference TRBV5-1 and TRBJ2-5, reads KAGVTQTPRYLIKTRGQQVTLSCSPISGHRSVSWYQQTPGQGLQFLFEYFSETQRNKGNFPGRFSGRQFSNSRSEMNVSTLELGDSALYLCASSSTGAAEETQYFGPGTRLLVL.